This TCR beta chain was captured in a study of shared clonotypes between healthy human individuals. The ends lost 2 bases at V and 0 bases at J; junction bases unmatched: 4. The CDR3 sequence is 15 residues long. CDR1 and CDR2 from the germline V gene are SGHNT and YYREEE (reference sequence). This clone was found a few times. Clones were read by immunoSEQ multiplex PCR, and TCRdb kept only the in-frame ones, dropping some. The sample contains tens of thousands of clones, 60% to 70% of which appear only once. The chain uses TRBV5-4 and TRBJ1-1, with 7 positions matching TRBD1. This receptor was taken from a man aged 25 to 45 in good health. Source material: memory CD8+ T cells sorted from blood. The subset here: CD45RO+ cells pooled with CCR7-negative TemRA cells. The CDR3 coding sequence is TGTGCCAGCAGCTTCACAGGGGCCCTGAACACTGAAGCTTTCTTT. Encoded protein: CASSFTGALNTEAFF.